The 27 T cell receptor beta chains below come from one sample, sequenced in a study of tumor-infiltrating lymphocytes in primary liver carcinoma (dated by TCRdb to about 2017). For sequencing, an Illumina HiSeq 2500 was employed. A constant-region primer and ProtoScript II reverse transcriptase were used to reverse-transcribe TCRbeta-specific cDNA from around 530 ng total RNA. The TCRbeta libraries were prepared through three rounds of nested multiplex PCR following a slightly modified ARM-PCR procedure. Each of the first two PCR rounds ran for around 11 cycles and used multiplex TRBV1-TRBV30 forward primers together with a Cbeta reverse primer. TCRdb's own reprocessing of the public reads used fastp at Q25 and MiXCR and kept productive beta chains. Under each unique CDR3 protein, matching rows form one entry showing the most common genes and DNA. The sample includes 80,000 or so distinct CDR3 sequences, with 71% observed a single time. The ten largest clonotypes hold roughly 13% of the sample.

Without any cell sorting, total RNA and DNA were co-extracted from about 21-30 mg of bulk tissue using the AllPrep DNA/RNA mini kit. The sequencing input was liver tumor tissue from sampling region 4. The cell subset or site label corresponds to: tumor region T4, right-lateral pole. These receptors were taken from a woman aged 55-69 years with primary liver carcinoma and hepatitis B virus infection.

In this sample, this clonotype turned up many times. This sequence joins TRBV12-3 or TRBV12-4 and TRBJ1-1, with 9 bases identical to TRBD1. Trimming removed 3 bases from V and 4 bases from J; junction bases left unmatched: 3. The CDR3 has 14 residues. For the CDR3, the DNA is TGTGCCAGCAGTTTCTCGGACAGGGGCACTGAAGCTTTCTTT. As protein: CASSFSDRGTEAFF.

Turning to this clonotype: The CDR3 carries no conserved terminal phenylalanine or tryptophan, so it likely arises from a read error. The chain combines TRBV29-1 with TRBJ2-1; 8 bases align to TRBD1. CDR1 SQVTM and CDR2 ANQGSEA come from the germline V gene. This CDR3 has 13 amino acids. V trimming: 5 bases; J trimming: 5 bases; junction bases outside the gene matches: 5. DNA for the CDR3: TGCAGCGTTAAGGGGGACAGGAACAATGAGCAGTTCCTC. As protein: CSVKGDRNNEQFL.

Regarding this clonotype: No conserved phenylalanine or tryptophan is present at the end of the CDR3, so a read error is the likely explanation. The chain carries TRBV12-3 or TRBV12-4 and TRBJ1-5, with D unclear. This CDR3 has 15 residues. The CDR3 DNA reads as TGTACCAGCAGTCCGACAACGAGCTCCGATCAGCCCCAGCATTAT. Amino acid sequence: CTSSPTTSSDQPQHY.

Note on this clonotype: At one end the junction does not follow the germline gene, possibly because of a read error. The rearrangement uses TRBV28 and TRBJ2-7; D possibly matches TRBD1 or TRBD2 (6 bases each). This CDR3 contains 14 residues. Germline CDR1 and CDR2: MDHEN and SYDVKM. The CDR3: CASSGGTGRYEHYF. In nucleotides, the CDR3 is TGTGCCAGCAGCGGGGGTACAGGGAGGTACGAGCACTACTTC. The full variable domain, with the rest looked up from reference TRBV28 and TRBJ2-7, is DVKVTQSSRYLVKRTGEKVFLECVQDMDHENMFWYRQDPGLGLRLIYFSYDVKMKEKGDIPEGYSVSREKKERFSLILESASTNQTSMYLCASSGGTGRYEHYFGPGTRLTVT.

The chain's CDR3 is CASTSLIPWDGGYEQYF. CDR3 bases: TGTGCCAGCACTTCATTAATACCCTGGGACGGAGGCTACGAGCAGTACTTC. The chain employs TRBV28 and TRBJ2-7; perhaps D is TRBD1 or TRBD2 (5 bases each). Germline loops: CDR1 MDHEN, CDR2 SYDVKM. Trimming took 7 bases from V and 3 from J, leaving 25 bases between them. The CDR3 is made up of 17 amino acids.

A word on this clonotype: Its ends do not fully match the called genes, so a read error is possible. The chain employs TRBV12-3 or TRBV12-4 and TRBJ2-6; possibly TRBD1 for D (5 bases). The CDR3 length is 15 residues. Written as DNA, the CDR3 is TGTGCCAACAGTTTACGGAGAACTGGGGCTAACGTCCTGACTTTC. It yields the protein CANSLRRTGANVLTF.

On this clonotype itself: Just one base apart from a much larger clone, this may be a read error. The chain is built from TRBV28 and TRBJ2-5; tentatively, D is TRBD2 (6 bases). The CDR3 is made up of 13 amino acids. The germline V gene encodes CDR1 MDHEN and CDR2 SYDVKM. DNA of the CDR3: TGTGCCGCCAACCGCGGGGTAGAAGAGTCCCAGTACTTC. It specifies CAANRGVEESQYF.

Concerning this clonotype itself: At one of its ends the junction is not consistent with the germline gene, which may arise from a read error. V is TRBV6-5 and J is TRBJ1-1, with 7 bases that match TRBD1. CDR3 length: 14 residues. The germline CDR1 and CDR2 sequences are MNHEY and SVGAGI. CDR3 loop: CASSYGQVSTDAFF. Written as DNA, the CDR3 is TGTGCCAGCAGTTACGGACAGGTGAGCACTGATGCTTTCTTT.

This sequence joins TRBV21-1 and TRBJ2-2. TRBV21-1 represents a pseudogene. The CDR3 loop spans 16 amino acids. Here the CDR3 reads CASSKAWPWIWWELFF. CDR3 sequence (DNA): TGTGCCAGCAGCAAAGCATGGCCATGGATTTGGTGGGAGCTGTTTTTT.

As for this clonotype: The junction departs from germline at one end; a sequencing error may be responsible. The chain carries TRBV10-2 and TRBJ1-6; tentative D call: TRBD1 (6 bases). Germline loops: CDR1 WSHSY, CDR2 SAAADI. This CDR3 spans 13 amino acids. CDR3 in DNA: TGCGCCAGCAGCGGACAGTCCGGATCATCCCTCGACTTT. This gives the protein CASSGQSGSSLDF.

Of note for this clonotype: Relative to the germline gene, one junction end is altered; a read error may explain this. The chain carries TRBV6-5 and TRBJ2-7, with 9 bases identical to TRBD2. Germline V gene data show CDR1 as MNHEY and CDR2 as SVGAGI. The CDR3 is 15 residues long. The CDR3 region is CDSNAAAGGYYDQYF. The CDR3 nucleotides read TGTGACAGCAACGCGGCGGCGGGAGGGTACTACGACCAGTACTTC.

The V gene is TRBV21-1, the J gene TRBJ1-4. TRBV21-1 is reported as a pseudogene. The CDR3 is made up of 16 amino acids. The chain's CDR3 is CACSHSSGEGIEKLFF. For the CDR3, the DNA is TGTGCCTGCAGCCATTCATCAGGGGAGGGTATTGAAAAACTGTTTTTT.

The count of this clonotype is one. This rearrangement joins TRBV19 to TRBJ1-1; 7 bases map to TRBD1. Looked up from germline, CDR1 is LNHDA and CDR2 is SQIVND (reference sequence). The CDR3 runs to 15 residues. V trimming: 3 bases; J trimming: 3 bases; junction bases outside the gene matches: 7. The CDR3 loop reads CASSIRQGRDTEAFF. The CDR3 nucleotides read TGTGCCAGTAGTATCCGACAGGGCCGTGACACTGAAGCTTTCTTT.

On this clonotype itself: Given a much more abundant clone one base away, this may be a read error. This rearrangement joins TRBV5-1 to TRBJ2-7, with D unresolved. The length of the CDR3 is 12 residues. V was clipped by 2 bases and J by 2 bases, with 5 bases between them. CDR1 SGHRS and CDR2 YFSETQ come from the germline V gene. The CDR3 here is CASSFNPYEQYF. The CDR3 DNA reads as TGCGCCAGCAGCTTCAACCCCTACGAGCAGTACTTC. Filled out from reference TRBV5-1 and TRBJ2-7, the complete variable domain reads KAGVTQTPRYLIKTRGQQVTLSCSPISGHRSVSWYQQTPGQGLQFLFEYFSETQRNKGNFPGRFSGRQFSNSRSEMNVSTLELGDSALYLCASSFNPYEQYFGPGTRLTVT.

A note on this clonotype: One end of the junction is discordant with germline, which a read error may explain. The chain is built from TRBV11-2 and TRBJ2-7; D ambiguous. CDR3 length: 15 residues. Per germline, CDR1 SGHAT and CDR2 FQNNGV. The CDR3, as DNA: TGTACCAGCAGCTTAGACCCTGCGAGGACCTACGAGCAGTATTTC. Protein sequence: CTSSLDPARTYEQYF.

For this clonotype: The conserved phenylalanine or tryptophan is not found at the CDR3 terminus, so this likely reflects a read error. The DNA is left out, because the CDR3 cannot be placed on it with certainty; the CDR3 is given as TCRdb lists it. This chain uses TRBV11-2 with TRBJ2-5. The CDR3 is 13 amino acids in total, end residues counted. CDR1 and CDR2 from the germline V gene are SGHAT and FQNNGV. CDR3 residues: CASSSTTQETPYS.

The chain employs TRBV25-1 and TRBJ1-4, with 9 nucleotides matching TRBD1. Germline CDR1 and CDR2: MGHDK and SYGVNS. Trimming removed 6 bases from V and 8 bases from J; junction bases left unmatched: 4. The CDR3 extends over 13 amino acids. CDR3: CASSGTGREKLFF. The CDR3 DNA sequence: TGTGCCAGCAGCGGGACAGGGAGGGAAAAACTGTTTTTT. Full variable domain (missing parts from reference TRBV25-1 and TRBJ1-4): EADIYQTPRYLVIGTGKKITLECSQTMGHDKMYWYQQDPGMELHLIHYSYGVNSTEKGDLSSESTVSRIRTEHFPLTLESARPSHTSQYLCASSGTGREKLFFGSGTQLSVL.

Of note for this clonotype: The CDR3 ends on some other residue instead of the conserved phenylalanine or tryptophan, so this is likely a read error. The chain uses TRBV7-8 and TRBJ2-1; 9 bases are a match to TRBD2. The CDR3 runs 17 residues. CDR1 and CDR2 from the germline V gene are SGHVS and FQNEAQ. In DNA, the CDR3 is TGTGCCAGCTGCTTAGTAGGGGGACTAGCTTTATACAATGAGCAGTTCCTC. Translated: CASCLVGGLALYNEQFL.

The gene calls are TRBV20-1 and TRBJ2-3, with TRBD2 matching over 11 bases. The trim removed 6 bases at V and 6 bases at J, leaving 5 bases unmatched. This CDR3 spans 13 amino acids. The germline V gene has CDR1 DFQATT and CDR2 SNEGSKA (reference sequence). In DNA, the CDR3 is TGCAGTGCAAGGGCTAGCGGGAGGGATACGCAGTATTTT. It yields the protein CSARASGRDTQYF.

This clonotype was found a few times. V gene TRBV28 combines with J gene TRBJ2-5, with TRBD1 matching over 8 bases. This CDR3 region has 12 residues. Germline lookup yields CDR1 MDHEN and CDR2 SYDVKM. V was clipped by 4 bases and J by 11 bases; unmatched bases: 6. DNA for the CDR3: TGTGCCAGCAGTTCGATGGACAGGGAGCAGTACTTC. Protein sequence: CASSSMDREQYF.

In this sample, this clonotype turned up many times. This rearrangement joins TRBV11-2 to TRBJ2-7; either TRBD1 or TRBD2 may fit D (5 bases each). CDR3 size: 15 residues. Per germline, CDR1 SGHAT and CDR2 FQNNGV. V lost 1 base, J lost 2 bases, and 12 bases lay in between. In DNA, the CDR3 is TGTGCCAGCAGCTTAGGTCTAGTGGGGGCCTACGAGCAGTACTTC. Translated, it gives CASSLGLVGAYEQYF. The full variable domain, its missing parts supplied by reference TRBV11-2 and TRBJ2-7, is EAGVAQSPRYKIIEKRQSVAFWCNPISGHATLYWYQQILGQGPKLLIQFQNNGVVDDSQLPKDRFSAERLKGVDSTLKIQPAKLEDSAVYLCASSLGLVGAYEQYFGPGTRLTVT.

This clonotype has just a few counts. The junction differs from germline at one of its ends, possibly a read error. The CDR3 sequence: CASSESTGGSIDTRYF. CDR3 bases: TGCGCCAGCAGTGAGTCGACGGGTGGGAGTATAGATACGCGGTATTTT. The genes are TRBV10-1 and TRBJ2-3; tentative D call: TRBD2 (5 bases). The CDR3 runs 16 residues. Germline loops: CDR1 WNHNN, CDR2 SYGVQD (reference sequence).

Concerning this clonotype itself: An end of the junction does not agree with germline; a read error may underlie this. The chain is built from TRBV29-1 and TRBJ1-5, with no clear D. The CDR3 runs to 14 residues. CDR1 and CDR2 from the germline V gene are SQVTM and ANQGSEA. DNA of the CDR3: TGTAGCGCCTCAGAGGCAGGCAGCAATCAGCCCCAGCATTTT. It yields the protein CSASEAGSNQPQHF.

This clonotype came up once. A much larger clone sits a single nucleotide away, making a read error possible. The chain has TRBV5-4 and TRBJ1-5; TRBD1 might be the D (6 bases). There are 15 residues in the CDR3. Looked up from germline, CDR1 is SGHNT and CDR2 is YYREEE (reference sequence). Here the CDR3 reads CVSSQHGGSNQPQHF. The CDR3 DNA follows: TGTGTCAGCAGCCAACACGGGGGCAGCAATCAGCCCCAGCATTTT.

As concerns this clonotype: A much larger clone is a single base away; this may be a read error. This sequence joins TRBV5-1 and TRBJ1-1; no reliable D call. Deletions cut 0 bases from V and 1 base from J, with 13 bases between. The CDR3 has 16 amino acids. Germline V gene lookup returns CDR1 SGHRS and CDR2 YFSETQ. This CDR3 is CASSLGYSQQNTEAFF. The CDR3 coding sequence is TGCGCCAGCAGCTTGGGGTACAGTCAGCAGAACACTGAAGCTTTCTTT.

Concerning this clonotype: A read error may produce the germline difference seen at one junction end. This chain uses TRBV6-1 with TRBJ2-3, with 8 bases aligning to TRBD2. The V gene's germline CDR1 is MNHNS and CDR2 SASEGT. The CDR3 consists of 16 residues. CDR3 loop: CASSEWDGRGTYTQYF. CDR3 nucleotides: TGTGCCAGCAGTGAGTGGGACGGGAGGGGCACATATACGCAGTATTTT.

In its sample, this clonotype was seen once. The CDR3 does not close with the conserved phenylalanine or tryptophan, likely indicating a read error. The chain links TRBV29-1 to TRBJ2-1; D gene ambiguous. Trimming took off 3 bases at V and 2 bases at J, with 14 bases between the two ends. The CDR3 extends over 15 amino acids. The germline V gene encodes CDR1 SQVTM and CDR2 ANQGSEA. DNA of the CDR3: TGCAGCGTTGATCCCAGGAGTAGGACCTACAATGAGCAGTTCTCC. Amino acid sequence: CSVDPRSRTYNEQFS.